These 21 T cell receptor beta chains came from one sample sequenced in a study of cytotoxic CD8 clonotypes in ibrutinib-treated CLL. The assay was immunoSEQ multiplex PCR, and TCRdb's table has in-frame clones only and misses some. Of about 160,000 clones listed, over 65% were seen once; the top ten hold over 2%. The sequencing here drew on PBMCs, taken after 12 months of ibrutinib treatment. These receptor sequences come from a human donor with chronic lymphocytic leukemia.

V is TRBV5-4 and J is TRBJ2-3; D is undetermined. CDR3 size: 15 residues. Germline CDR1 is SGHNT and CDR2 is YYREEE (reference sequence). V was trimmed by 3 bases and J by 0 bases, leaving 11 bases between them. The CDR3 loop is CASSSMYLSTDTQYF. CDR3 bases: TGTGCCAGCAGCTCCATGTATCTTAGCACAGATACGCAGTATTTT. Full variable domain (outside the CDR3, taken from reference TRBV5-4 and TRBJ2-3): ETGVTQSPTHLIKTRGQQVTLRCSSQSGHNTVSWYQQALGQGPQFIFQYYREEENGRGNFPPRFSGLQFPNYSSELNVNALELDDSALYLCASSSMYLSTDTQYFGPGTRLTVL.

This rearrangement joins TRBV23-1 to TRBJ1-1; 8 nucleotides match TRBD1. TRBV23-1 falls under the ORF class, with uncertain function. The junction had 9 bases not matched to a gene; V was cut back by 2 bases and J by 7 bases. The CDR3 contains 15 residues. In DNA, the CDR3 is TGCGCCAGCAGTCAACGGGCAGGGGGCTCCAATGAAGCTTTCTTT. This encodes CASSQRAGGSNEAFF.

The chain is built from TRBV19 and TRBJ2-7; possibly TRBD2 for D (5 bases). CDR1 and CDR2 (germline): LNHDA, SQIVND (reference sequence). V was pared by 9 bases and J by 3 bases, with 15 bases between. CDR3 length: 13 amino acids. The chain's CDR3 is CASRDYGGYEQYF. Written as DNA, the CDR3 is TGTGCCAGCCGAGACTATGGCGGCTACGAGCAGTACTTC.

The chain links TRBV27 to TRBJ2-3, with D uncertain. Germline values: CDR1 MNHEY, CDR2 SMNVEV (reference sequence). V lost 8 bases to trimming and J lost 6 bases, with 18 bases between them. The CDR3 sequence is 14 residues long. This CDR3 reads CASRPAIERDTQYF. The CDR3 DNA sequence: TGTGCCAGCCGACCAGCTATCGAACGGGATACGCAGTATTTT.

V is TRBV4-2 and J is TRBJ2-6, with 12 bases fitting TRBD2. The CDR3 consists of 18 residues. V lost 1 base to trimming and J lost 0 bases; unmatched junction nucleotides: 1. Germline lookup yields CDR1 LGHNA and CDR2 YNFKEQ. The CDR3 region has the DNA TGTGCCAGCAGCCAAGGGACTAGCGGGAACTCTGGGGCCAACGTCCTGACTTTC. Amino acid sequence: CASSQGTSGNSGANVLTF.

The chain uses TRBV13 and TRBJ2-3; TRBD1 matches 11 bases. CDR3 size: 16 residues. Germline V CDR1 and CDR2: PRHDT, FYEKMQ (reference sequence). V lost 1 base and J lost 5; bases outside the gene matches: 5. CDR3 loop: CASSLAPGQGVDTQYF. DNA of the CDR3: TGTGCCAGCAGCTTAGCCCCGGGACAGGGGGTAGATACGCAGTATTTT.

The chain carries TRBV9 and TRBJ2-5, with 7 bases lining up with TRBD2. This CDR3 has 14 amino acids. With V trimmed by 0 bases and J by 1 base, 0 bases remained unmatched. Germline CDR1 and CDR2: SGDLS and YYNGEE. This CDR3 reads CASSVGGGQETQYF. In DNA form, the CDR3 reads TGTGCCAGCAGCGTAGGCGGGGGCCAAGAGACCCAGTACTTC.

The chain is built from TRBV28 and TRBJ2-2; TRBD1 agrees at 12 bases. Germline trimming cut 5 bases from V and 7 bases from J; bases unmatched to any gene: 8. This CDR3 contains 16 residues. CDR1 is MDHEN, CDR2 SYDVKM, per germline. The CDR3 here is CASSAAGTGGNGELFF. In nucleotides, the CDR3 is TGTGCCAGCAGTGCTGCCGGGACAGGGGGCAACGGGGAGCTGTTTTTT.

This clone was picked up a small number of times. This rearrangement joins TRBV6-1 to TRBJ2-7; D gene ambiguous. Germline V gene data show CDR1 as MNHNS and CDR2 as SASEGT. The CDR3 runs 15 residues. The V end was cut by 4 bases, the J end by 6 bases, with 19 bases between. In nucleotides, the CDR3 is TGTGCCAGCAGTGGCTGGACGGGCCACCGTATCGAGCAGTACTTC. This sequence encodes CASSGWTGHRIEQYF.

V usage is TRBV4-3 and J usage is TRBJ2-7; no clear D gene. Germline CDR1 is LGHNA and CDR2 is YSLEER. V was trimmed by 4 bases and J by 3 bases, leaving 10 bases between them. The CDR3 totals 13 residues. CDR3 bases: TGCGCCAGCAGCCCCGAGGTAGACTACGAGCAGTACTTC. Its translation is CASSPEVDYEQYF.

The rearrangement joins TRBV6-1 to TRBJ1-1; D might be TRBD1 (5 bases). The V end lost 1 base, the J end lost 4 bases, and 7 bases lay between the germline ends. Germline V gene data show CDR1 as MNHNS and CDR2 as SASEGT. The CDR3 is made up of 13 amino acids. CDR3 amino acids: CASSEVGTTEAFF. DNA of the CDR3: TGTGCCAGCAGTGAAGTAGGGACCACTGAAGCTTTCTTT.

In this sample, this clone turned up once. The gene calls are TRBV4-2 and TRBJ1-5, with 9 bases aligning to TRBD1. The CDR3 totals 16 residues. J gave up 3 bases and V 3 bases, and 6 bases lay outside the gene matches. From germline, CDR1 is LGHNA and CDR2 YNFKEQ. The CDR3 bases are TGTGCCAGCAGCCATCCCCGGACAGGGGTCAATCAGCCCCAGCATTTT. It specifies CASSHPRTGVNQPQHF.

The V and J genes are TRBV6-5 and TRBJ2-7, with 7 bases identical to TRBD1. The CDR3 length is 15 residues. V gave up 6 bases and J gave up 0 bases; unmatched junction bases: 8. Germline V gene data show CDR1 as MNHEY and CDR2 as SVGAGI. CDR3 loop: CASRGDSAPSYEQYF. In DNA form, the CDR3 reads TGTGCCAGCAGAGGGGACAGCGCGCCCTCCTACGAGCAGTACTTC.

This clone was seen once. The J gene is TRBJ2-1, the V gene TRBV18; D unclear. CDR1 KGHSH and CDR2 LQKENI come from the germline V gene. This CDR3 contains 15 residues. Deletions cut 0 bases from V and 2 bases from J, with 8 bases between. CDR3 amino acids: CASSPPENPYNEQFF. CDR3 bases: TGTGCCAGCTCACCACCGGAAAATCCCTACAATGAGCAGTTCTTC.

This chain joins TRBV18 and TRBJ2-5; 9 nucleotides match TRBD1. V dropped 5 bases and J dropped 4; count of bases not matched to a gene: 11. Germline CDR1 is KGHSH and CDR2 is LQKENI. CDR3 length: 16 residues. The CDR3 loop is CASSSVTGGAGETQYF. CDR3 DNA: TGTGCCAGCTCATCCGTAACAGGGGGCGCGGGAGAGACCCAGTACTTC.

This clone is a singleton in its sample. The rearrangement uses TRBV4-3 and TRBJ1-5; 7 positions agree with TRBD1. The CDR3 loop spans 15 amino acids. Germline assignment: CDR1 LGHNA and CDR2 YSLEER. The J segment lost 3 bases and the V segment lost 3 bases, leaving 5 bases of the junction unmatched. DNA for the CDR3: TGCGCCAGCAGCCATGCCGGGACAGTCAATCAGCCCCAGCATTTT. Translated, it gives CASSHAGTVNQPQHF.

The J gene is TRBJ2-5, the V gene TRBV5-1; 7 bases align to TRBD2. The CDR3 contains 13 residues. V was clipped by 4 bases and J by 6 bases; unmatched bases: 6. In germline, CDR1 is SGHRS, CDR2 YFSETQ. The CDR3 sequence is CASSPAGVQTQYF. The CDR3 DNA is TGCGCCAGCAGCCCGGCGGGGGTGCAGACCCAGTACTTC.

The chain carries TRBV4-3 and TRBJ2-3; D may be TRBD1 (7 bases). This CDR3 has 15 residues. Germline V gene lookup returns CDR1 LGHNA and CDR2 YSLEER. The V end lost 4 bases, the J end lost 1 base, and 12 bases lay between the germline ends. CDR3 residues: CASSPGGGGTDTQYF. CDR3 in DNA: TGCGCCAGCAGCCCCGGAGGGGGCGGCACAGATACGCAGTATTTT.

The chain couples TRBV28 to TRBJ1-2; the match to TRBD1 covers 9 bases. V lost 4 bases and J lost 7; bases outside the gene matches: 10. Germline V lookup: CDR1 MDHEN, CDR2 SYDVKM. The CDR3 has 15 amino acids. CDR3 sequence reads: CASSSGQGRWGGYTF. In nucleotides, the CDR3 is TGTGCCAGCAGTTCAGGACAGGGGCGGTGGGGTGGCTACACCTTC.

This clone was counted between two and nine times. This sequence joins TRBV19 and TRBJ1-1, with a possible D match to TRBD1 (5 bases). This CDR3 contains 13 residues. V dropped 10 bases and J dropped 1 base, with 13 bases sitting between them. Germline V gene lookup returns CDR1 LNHDA and CDR2 SQIVND (reference sequence). DNA for the CDR3: TGTGCCATACTAGGGGACTCGAACACTGAAGCTTTCTTT. Residues: CAILGDSNTEAFF.

The gene calls are TRBV9 and TRBJ1-2; no reliable D call. V was pared by 3 bases and J by 8 bases, with 11 bases between. The CDR3 is 12 residues long. Germline V gives CDR1 SGDLS, CDR2 YYNGEE. CDR3 region: CASSAAIRGYTF. CDR3 sequence (DNA): TGTGCCAGCAGCGCAGCTATTCGAGGCTACACCTTC.